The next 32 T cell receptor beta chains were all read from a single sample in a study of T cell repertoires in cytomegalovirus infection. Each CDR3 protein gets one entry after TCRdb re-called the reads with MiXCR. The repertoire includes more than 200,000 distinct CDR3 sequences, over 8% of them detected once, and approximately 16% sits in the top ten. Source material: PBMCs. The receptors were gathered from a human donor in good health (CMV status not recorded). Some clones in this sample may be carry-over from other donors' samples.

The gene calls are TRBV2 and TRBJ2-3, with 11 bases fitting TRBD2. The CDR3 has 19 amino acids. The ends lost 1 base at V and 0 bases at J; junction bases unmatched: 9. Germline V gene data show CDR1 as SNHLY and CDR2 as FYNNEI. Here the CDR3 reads CASSEGGLAGGISTDTQYF. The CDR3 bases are TGTGCCAGCAGTGAAGGCGGGCTAGCGGGGGGAATTAGCACAGATACGCAGTATTTT.

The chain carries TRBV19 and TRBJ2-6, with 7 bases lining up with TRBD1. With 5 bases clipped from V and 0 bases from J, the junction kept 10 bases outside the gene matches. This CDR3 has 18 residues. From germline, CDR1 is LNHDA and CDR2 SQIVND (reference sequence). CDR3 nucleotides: TGTGCCAGTAGTCCCAGGGGGTCCGGCTACTCTGGGGCCAACGTCCTGACTTTC. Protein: CASSPRGSGYSGANVLTF.

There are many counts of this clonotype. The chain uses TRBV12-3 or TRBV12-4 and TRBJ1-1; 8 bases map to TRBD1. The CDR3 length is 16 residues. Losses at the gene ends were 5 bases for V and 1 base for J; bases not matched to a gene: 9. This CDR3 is CASSLKTGTGNTEAFF. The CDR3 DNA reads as TGTGCCAGCAGTCTCAAGACCGGGACAGGGAACACTGAAGCTTTCTTT.

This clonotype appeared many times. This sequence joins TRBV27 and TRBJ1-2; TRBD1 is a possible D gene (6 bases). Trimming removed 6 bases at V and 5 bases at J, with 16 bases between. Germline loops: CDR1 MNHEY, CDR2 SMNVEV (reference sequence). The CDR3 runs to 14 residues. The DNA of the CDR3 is TGTGCCAGCAGACTCAACGACAGGAGGTATGGCTACACCTTC. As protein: CASRLNDRRYGYTF.

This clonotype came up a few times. The CDR3 nucleotides read TGTGCCACTAGCGCTTTCGACGAGCAGTACTTC. Its translation is CATSAFDEQYF. This chain uses TRBV28 with TRBJ2-7; the D gene is possibly TRBD2 (6 bases). CDR1 is MDHEN and CDR2 is SYDVKM in the germline V gene. This CDR3 contains 11 residues. V lost 10 bases and J lost 5, with 12 bases in between. The full variable domain, completed using reference TRBV28 and TRBJ2-7, is DVKVTQSSRYLVKRTGEKVFLECVQDMDHENMFWYRQDPGLGLRLIYFSYDVKMKEKGDIPEGYSVSREKKERFSLILESASTNQTSMYLCATSAFDEQYFGPGTRLTVT.

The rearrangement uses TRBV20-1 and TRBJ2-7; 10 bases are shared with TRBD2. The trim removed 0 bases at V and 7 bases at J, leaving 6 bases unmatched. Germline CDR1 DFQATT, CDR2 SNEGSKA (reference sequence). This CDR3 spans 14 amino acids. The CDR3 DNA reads TGCAGTGCTAGAGATCCGATGGGACTAGCGGAGCAGTACTTC. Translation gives CSARDPMGLAEQYF.

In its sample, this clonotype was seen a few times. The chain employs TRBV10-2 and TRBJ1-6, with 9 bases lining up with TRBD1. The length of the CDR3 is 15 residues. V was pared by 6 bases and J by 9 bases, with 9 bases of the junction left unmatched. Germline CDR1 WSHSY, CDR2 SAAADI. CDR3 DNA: TGCGCCAGCAGAGGACCGACAGGGGGTGGTTCACCCCTCCACTTT. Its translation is CASRGPTGGGSPLHF.

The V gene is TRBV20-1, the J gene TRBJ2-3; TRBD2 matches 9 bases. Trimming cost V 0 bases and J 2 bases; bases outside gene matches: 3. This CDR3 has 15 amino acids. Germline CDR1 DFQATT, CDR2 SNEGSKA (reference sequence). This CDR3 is CSARDSGRTTDTQYF. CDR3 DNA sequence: TGCAGTGCTAGAGACAGCGGGAGGACCACAGATACGCAGTATTTT.

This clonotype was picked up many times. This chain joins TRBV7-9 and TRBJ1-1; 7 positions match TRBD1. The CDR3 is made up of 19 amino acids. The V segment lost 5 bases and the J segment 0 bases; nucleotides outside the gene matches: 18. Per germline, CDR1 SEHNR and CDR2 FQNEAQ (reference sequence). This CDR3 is CASSPSLSGTEIMNTEAFF. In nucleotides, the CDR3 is TGTGCCAGCAGCCCCTCCCTGTCCGGGACAGAGATAATGAACACTGAAGCTTTCTTT.

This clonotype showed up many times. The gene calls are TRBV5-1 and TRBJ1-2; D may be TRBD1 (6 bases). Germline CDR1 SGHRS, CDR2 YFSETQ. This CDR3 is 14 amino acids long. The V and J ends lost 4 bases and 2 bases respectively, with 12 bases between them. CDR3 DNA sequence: TGCGCCAGCAGCCCGGACAGCTACAACTATGGCTACACCTTC. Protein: CASSPDSYNYGYTF.

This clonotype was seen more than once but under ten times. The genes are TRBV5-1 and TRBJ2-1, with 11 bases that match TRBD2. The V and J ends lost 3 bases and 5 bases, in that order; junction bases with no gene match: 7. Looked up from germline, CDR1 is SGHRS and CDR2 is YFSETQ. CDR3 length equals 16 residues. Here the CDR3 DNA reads TGCGCCAGCAGCTGGACTAGCGGGCCGCGGGACAATGAGCAGTTCTTC. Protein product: CASSWTSGPRDNEQFF.

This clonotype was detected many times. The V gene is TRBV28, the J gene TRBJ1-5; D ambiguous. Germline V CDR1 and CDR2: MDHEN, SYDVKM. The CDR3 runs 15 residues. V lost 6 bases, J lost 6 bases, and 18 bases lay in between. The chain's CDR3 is CASSPPGGGRQPQHF. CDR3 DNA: TGTGCCAGCAGCCCCCCGGGTGGAGGACGTCAGCCCCAGCATTTT. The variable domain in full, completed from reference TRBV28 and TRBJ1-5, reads DVKVTQSSRYLVKRTGEKVFLECVQDMDHENMFWYRQDPGLGLRLIYFSYDVKMKEKGDIPEGYSVSREKKERFSLILESASTNQTSMYLCASSPPGGGRQPQHFGDGTRLSIL.

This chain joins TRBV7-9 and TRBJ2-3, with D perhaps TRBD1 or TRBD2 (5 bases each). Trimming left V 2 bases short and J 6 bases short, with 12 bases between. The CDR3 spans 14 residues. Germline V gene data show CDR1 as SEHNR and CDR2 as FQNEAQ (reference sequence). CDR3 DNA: TGTGCCAGCAGCTTAAAGGGGCGCGGGGATACGCAGTATTTT. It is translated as CASSLKGRGDTQYF. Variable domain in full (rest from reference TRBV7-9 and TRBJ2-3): DTGVSQNPRHKITKRGQNVTFRCDPISEHNRLYWYRQTLGQGPEFLTYFQNEAQLEKSRLLSDRFSAERPKGSFSTLEIQRTEQGDSAMYLCASSLKGRGDTQYFGPGTRLTVL.

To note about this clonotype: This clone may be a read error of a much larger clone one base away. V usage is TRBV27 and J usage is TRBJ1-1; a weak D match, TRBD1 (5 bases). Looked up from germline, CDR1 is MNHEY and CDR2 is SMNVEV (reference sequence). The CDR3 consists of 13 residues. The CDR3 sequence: CVSRVQFGTEAFF. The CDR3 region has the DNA TGTGTCAGCAGGGTCCAGTTTGGCACTGAAGCTTTCTTT.

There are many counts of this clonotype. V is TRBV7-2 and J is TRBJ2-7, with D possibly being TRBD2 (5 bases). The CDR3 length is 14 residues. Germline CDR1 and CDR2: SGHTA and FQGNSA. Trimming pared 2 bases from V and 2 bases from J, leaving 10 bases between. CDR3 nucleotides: TGTGCCAGCAGCTTATTTCGGGGAGCCTACGAGCAGTACTTC. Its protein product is CASSLFRGAYEQYF.

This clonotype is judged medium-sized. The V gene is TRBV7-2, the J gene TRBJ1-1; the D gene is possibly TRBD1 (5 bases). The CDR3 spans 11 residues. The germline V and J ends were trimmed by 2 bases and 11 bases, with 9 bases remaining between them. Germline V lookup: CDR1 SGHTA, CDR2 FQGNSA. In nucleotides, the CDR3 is TGTGCCAGCAGCTTACTCAGGGCGGCTTTCTTT. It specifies CASSLLRAAFF. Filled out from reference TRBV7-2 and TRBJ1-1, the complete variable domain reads GAGVSQSPSNKVTEKGKDVELRCDPISGHTALYWYRQSLGQGLEFLIYFQGNSAPDKSGLPSDRFSAERTGGSVSTLTIQRTQQEDSAVYLCASSLLRAAFFGQGTRLTVV.

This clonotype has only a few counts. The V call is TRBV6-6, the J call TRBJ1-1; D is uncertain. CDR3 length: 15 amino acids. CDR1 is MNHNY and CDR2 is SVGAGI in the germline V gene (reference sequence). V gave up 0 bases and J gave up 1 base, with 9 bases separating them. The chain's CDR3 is CASSYSRRGNTEAFF. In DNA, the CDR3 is TGTGCCAGCAGTTACTCGAGACGGGGGAACACTGAAGCTTTCTTT.

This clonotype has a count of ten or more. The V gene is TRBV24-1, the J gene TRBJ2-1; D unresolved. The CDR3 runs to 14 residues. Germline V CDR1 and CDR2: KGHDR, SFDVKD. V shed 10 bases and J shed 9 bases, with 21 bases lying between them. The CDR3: CATQNLGPLGEQFF. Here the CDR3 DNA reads TGTGCCACGCAAAATTTAGGCCCCCTTGGTGAGCAGTTCTTC.

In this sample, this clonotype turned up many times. CDR3 nucleotides: TGTGCCAGCAGTGCTCTGATAGGAGGAAATGAAAAACTGTTTTTT. Translation: CASSALIGGNEKLFF. This chain links TRBV6-1 with TRBJ1-4, with unresolved D. Between the trimmed V and J ends, which lost 4 bases and 5 bases, there was a span of 14 bases. Germline CDR1 is MNHNS and CDR2 is SASEGT. This CDR3 has 15 residues.

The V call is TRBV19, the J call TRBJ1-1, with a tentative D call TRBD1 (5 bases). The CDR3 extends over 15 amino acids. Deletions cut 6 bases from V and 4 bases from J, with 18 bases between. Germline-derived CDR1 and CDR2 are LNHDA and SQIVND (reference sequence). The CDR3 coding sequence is TGTGCCAGTAGATCGGGGGGTCGGCAGGCCACTGAAGCTTTCTTT. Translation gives CASRSGGRQATEAFF.

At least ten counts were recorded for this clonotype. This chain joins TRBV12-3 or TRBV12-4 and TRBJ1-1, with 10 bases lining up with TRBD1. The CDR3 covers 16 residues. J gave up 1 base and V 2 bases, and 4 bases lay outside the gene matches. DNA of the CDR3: TGTGCCAGCAGTTTATTGACAGGGGGCGGGAACACTGAAGCTTTCTTT. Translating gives CASSLLTGGGNTEAFF.

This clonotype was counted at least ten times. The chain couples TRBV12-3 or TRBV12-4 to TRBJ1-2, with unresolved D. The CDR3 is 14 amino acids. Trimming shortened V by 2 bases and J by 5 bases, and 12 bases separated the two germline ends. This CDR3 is CASSLLAGLYGYTF. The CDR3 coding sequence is TGTGCCAGCAGTTTATTAGCAGGATTATATGGCTACACCTTC.

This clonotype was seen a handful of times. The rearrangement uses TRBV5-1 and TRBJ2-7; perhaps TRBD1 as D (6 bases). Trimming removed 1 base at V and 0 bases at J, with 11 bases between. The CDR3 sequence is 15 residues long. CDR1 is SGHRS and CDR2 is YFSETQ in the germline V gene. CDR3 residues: CASSLNARGSYEQYF. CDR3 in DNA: TGCGCCAGCAGCTTGAACGCCAGGGGCTCCTACGAGCAGTACTTC.

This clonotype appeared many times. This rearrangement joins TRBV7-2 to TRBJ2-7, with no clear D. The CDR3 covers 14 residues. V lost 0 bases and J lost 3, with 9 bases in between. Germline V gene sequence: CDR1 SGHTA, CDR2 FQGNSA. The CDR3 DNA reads TGTGCCAGCAGCTTAGCGCTAGGGTACTACGAGCAGTACTTC. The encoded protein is CASSLALGYYEQYF.

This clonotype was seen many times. The CDR3 loop reads CASSRGGGSSPLHF. The CDR3 coding sequence is TGTGCCAGCAGTCGGGGAGGGGGCAGTTCACCCCTCCACTTT. The rearrangement links TRBV6-5 to TRBJ1-6; 7 bases are a match to TRBD1. The J segment lost 9 bases and the V segment lost 5 bases, leaving 7 bases of the junction unmatched. CDR1 is MNHEY and CDR2 is SVGAGI in the germline V gene. This CDR3 has 14 residues.

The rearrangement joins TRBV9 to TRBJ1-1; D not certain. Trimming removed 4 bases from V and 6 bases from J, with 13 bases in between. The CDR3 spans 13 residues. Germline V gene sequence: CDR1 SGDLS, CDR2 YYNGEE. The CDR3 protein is CASSLDTVAEAFF. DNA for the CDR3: TGTGCCAGCAGCCTTGACACGGTCGCTGAAGCTTTCTTT. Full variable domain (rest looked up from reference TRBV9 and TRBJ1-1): DSGVTQTPKHLITATGQRVTLRCSPRSGDLSVYWYQQSLDQGLQFLIQYYNGEERAKGNILERFSAQQFPDLHSELNLSSLELGDSALYFCASSLDTVAEAFFGQGTRLTVV.

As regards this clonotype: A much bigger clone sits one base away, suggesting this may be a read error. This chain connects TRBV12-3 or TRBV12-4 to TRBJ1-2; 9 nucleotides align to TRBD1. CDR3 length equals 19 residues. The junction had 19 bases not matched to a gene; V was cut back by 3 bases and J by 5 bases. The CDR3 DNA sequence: TGTGCCAGCAGTTTCCGCCGGGACAGGGTACTCACGGGGTCATATGGCTACACCTTC. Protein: CASSFRRDRVLTGSYGYTF.

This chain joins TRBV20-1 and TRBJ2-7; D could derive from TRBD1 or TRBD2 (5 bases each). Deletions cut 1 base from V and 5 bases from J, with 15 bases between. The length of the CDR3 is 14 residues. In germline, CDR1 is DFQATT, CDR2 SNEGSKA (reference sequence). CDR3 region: CSARVGTPRDEQYF. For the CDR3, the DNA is TGCAGTGCTAGAGTGGGGACCCCTAGGGACGAGCAGTACTTC.

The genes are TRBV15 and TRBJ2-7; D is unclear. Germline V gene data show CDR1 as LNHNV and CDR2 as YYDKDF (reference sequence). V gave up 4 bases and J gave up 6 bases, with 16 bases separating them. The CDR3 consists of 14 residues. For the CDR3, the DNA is TGTGCCACCAGCACGTCCCTAGAAAGTGGCGAGCAGTACTTC. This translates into CATSTSLESGEQYF.

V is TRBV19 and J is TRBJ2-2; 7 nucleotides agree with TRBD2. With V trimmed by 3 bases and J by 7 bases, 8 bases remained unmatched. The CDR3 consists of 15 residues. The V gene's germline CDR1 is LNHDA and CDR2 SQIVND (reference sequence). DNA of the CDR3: TGTGCCAGTAGTATGGTGGGAGGGGCCGGCGGGGAGCTGTTTTTT. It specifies CASSMVGGAGGELFF.

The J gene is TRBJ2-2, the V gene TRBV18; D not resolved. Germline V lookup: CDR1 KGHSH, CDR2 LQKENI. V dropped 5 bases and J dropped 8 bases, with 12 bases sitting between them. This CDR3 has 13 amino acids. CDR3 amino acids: CASSTTGRGELFF. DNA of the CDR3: TGTGCCAGCTCAACGACTGGTCGAGGGGAGCTGTTTTTT.

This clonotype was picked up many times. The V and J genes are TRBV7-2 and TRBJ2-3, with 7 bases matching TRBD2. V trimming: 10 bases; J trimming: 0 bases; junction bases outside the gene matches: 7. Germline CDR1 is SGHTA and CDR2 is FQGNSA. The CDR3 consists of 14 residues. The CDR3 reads CAITRGISTDTQYF. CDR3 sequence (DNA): TGTGCCATCACGCGGGGGATAAGCACAGATACGCAGTATTTT. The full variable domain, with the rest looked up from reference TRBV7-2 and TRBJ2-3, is GAGVSQSPSNKVTEKGKDVELRCDPISGHTALYWYRQSLGQGLEFLIYFQGNSAPDKSGLPSDRFSAERTGGSVSTLTIQRTQQEDSAVYLCAITRGISTDTQYFGPGTRLTVL.